These 30 T cell receptor beta chains share one sample of origin, sequenced in a study of OX40 agonist ivuxolimab in advanced cancers. Generated by immunoSEQ multiplex PCR, the TCRdb table keeps only in-frame clones and is missing some. The sample has tens of thousands of clones, 65% to 85% seen once. The specimen comprised CD4+ or CD8+ T cells sorted from blood, sampled in a trial of the OX40 agonist ivuxolimab. Receptor source: an adult with an advanced solid tumor such as melanoma, head and neck, liver or kidney cancer.

The chain joins TRBV30 to TRBJ2-2; D possibly corresponds to TRBD2 (5 bases). V was trimmed by 0 bases and J by 3 bases, leaving 14 bases between them. Germline V CDR1 and CDR2: GTSNPN, SVGIG (reference sequence). The CDR3 totals 16 residues. Written as DNA, the CDR3 is TGTGCCTGGAGTGTCTGGGCAGAGGGATACACCGGGGAGCTGTTTTTT. Its translation: CAWSVWAEGYTGELFF.

In this sample, this clone turned up once. DNA for the CDR3: TGTGCCAGCTCACCTGACATGGGGGGATCGGGCACTGAAGCTTTCTTT. It is translated as CASSPDMGGSGTEAFF. The chain couples TRBV18 to TRBJ1-1; D might be TRBD1 (5 bases). With 3 bases removed from V and 4 bases from J, the gap between germline ends came to 18 bases. CDR3 length: 16 amino acids. The germline V gene encodes CDR1 KGHSH and CDR2 LQKENI.

The J gene is TRBJ2-3, the V gene TRBV5-1; 10 nucleotides agree with TRBD2. There are 14 residues in the CDR3. Germline CDR1 reads SGHRS; CDR2 reads YFSETQ. V lost 5 bases to trimming and J lost 5 bases; unmatched junction nucleotides: 5. DNA of the CDR3: TGCGCCAGCAGGAGCGGGAGGGCCAGAGATACGCAGTATTTT. As protein: CASRSGRARDTQYF.

This chain joins TRBV7-5 and TRBJ2-7; the D call in the table, TRBD2, was not verified against the DNA. TRBV7-5 counts as a pseudogene. The CDR3 is made up of 18 amino acids. CDR3 sequence: CARSTGRREGECSYEQYF. The DNA of the CDR3 is TGTGCCAGAAGCACCGGCCGAAGGGAGGGGGAGTGCTCCTACGAGCAGTACTTC.

The chain is built from TRBV6-1 and TRBJ2-7; 8 bases are a match to TRBD1. The J segment lost 7 bases and the V segment lost 7 bases, leaving 12 bases of the junction unmatched. In germline, CDR1 is MNHNS, CDR2 SASEGT. The CDR3 covers 14 residues. CDR3 region: CASMRGQASREQYF. As DNA, the CDR3 is TGTGCCAGCATGAGGGGACAGGCTTCCCGGGAGCAGTACTTC.

By its share, this clone is medium-sized. V usage is TRBV6-4 and J usage is TRBJ2-7, with TRBD1 matching 8 bases. The germline CDR1 and CDR2 sequences are MRHNA and SNTAGT. Unmatched junction bases numbered 5, after V lost 6 bases and J lost 7 bases. This CDR3 is 12 amino acids long. As DNA, the CDR3 is TGTGCCAGCAGGCGGACAGGGTGGGAGCAGTACTTC. Translation gives CASRRTGWEQYF.

J is TRBJ1-6 and V is TRBV4-2, with 7 bases aligning to TRBD1. With V trimmed by 4 bases and J by 7 bases, 10 bases remained unmatched. From germline, CDR1 is LGHNA and CDR2 YNFKEQ. CDR3 size: 16 residues. CDR3 DNA sequence: TGTGCCAGCAGCCTTTACAGGGGAGTAGAGAATTCACCCCTCCACTTT. Translating gives CASSLYRGVENSPLHF.

The J gene is TRBJ1-3, the V gene TRBV6-5, with unresolved D. With 0 bases removed from V and 0 bases from J, the gap between germline ends came to 9 bases. This CDR3 has 16 residues. Per germline, CDR1 MNHEY and CDR2 SVGAGI. CDR3 loop: CASSYSNTASGNTIYF. CDR3 DNA sequence: TGTGCCAGCAGTTACTCGAACACCGCCTCTGGAAACACCATATATTTT.

The V call is TRBV7-3, the J call TRBJ1-3; perhaps TRBD1 as D (6 bases). Germline V gives CDR1 SGHTA, CDR2 FQGTGA. This CDR3 is built from 15 residues. Trimming left V 3 bases short and J 0 bases short, with 9 bases between. CDR3 in amino acids: CASSLDSNSGNTIYF. CDR3 DNA sequence: TGTGCCAGCAGCTTGGACAGCAACTCTGGAAACACCATATATTTT.

The chain links TRBV19 to TRBJ2-1, with 7 bases matching TRBD2. From germline, CDR1 is LNHDA and CDR2 SQIVND (reference sequence). The ends lost 1 base at V and 3 bases at J; junction bases unmatched: 3. This CDR3 spans 15 amino acids. CDR3 sequence (DNA): TGTGCCAGTAGTATAGGCGGGAGTGGCTACAATGAGCAGTTCTTC. It codes for CASSIGGSGYNEQFF. Complete variable domain (other parts from reference TRBV19 and TRBJ2-1): DGGITQSPKYLFRKEGQNVTLSCEQNLNHDAMYWYRQDPGQGLRLIYYSQIVNDFQKGDIAEGYSVSREKKESFPLTVTSAQKNPTAFYLCASSIGGSGYNEQFFGPGTRLTVL.

The chain combines TRBV4-2 with TRBJ1-5; no clear D. Germline CDR1 reads LGHNA; CDR2 reads YNFKEQ. Trimming took off 0 bases at V and 5 bases at J, with 5 bases between the two ends. This CDR3 is built from 13 residues. CDR3 protein: CASSQDSHQPQHF. DNA for the CDR3: TGTGCCAGCAGCCAAGATTCCCATCAGCCCCAGCATTTT.

The chain is built from TRBV2 and TRBJ2-3; possibly TRBD1 for D (6 bases). This CDR3 contains 14 residues. Trimming left V 6 bases short and J 0 bases short, with 10 bases between. Germline V lookup: CDR1 SNHLY, CDR2 FYNNEI. The CDR3 spells CASSWTVSTDTQYF. The CDR3 nucleotides read TGTGCCAGCAGCTGGACAGTCAGCACAGATACGCAGTATTTT.

This clone has just a few counts. The V and J genes are TRBV9 and TRBJ1-1, with D perhaps TRBD1 (5 bases). The V and J ends lost 4 bases and 5 bases respectively, with 15 bases between them. This CDR3 has 14 amino acids. Germline V gives CDR1 SGDLS, CDR2 YYNGEE. The CDR3 DNA reads TGTGCCAGCAGCCCCGGGGGGGGAGAGACTGAAGCTTTCTTT. Translating gives CASSPGGGETEAFF.

The J gene is TRBJ1-6, the V gene TRBV7-2; unclear D gene. Looked up from germline, CDR1 is SGHTA and CDR2 is FQGNSA. This CDR3 has 16 residues. V was cut by 5 bases and J by 2 bases, with 13 bases left in between. CDR3: CASSLPIGTYNSPLHF. CDR3 DNA sequence: TGTGCCAGCAGCCTACCCATCGGTACCTATAATTCACCCCTCCACTTT.

The genes are TRBV5-4 and TRBJ1-6; D uncertain. Trimming removed 3 bases from V and 4 bases from J, with 17 bases in between. Germline V lookup: CDR1 SGHNT, CDR2 YYREEE (reference sequence). The CDR3 length is 17 residues. The CDR3 region has the DNA TGTGCCAGCAGCTCACGGGCCAGCTCGAGTTATAATTCACCCCTCCACTTT. As protein: CASSSRASSSYNSPLHF.

V usage is TRBV27 and J usage is TRBJ2-1; TRBD2 might be the D (6 bases). The CDR3 length is 15 residues. CDR1 MNHEY and CDR2 SMNVEV come from the germline V gene (reference sequence). The V end was cut by 3 bases, the J end by 1 base, with 10 bases between. The CDR3: CASSLLAISYNEQFF. The DNA of the CDR3 is TGTGCCAGCAGTTTGCTAGCGATATCCTACAATGAGCAGTTCTTC.

This clone was detected once. DNA of the CDR3: TGTGCCAGCAGCCCCCTCCGGGGACAGGGGGACAATGAGCAGTTCTTC. Protein: CASSPLRGQGDNEQFF. The chain joins TRBV5-8 to TRBJ2-1; 11 nucleotides match TRBD1. This CDR3 comprises 16 residues. V dropped 4 bases and J dropped 5; count of bases not matched to a gene: 8. The germline V gene encodes CDR1 SGHTS and CDR2 YDEGEE. Together with reference TRBV5-8 and TRBJ2-1, the CDR3 gives the full variable domain: EAGVTQSPTHLIKTRGQQATLRCSPISGHTSVYWYQQALGLGLQFLLWYDEGEERNRGNFPPRFSGRQFPNYSSELNVNALELEDSALYLCASSPLRGQGDNEQFFGPGTRLTVL.

This clone was recorded only once. The rearrangement uses TRBV6-6 and TRBJ1-1, with TRBD1 matching over 7 bases. There are 14 residues in the CDR3. Per germline, CDR1 MNHNY and CDR2 SVGAGI (reference sequence). V lost 2 bases and J lost 2; bases outside the gene matches: 2. The CDR3 DNA follows: TGTGCCAGCAGTTACAGGGACAGCAACACTGAAGCTTTCTTT. Translated: CASSYRDSNTEAFF.

V gene TRBV30 combines with J gene TRBJ2-2, with D possibly TRBD2 on 6 matching bases. V was pared by 1 base and J by 7 bases, with 13 bases between. This CDR3 has 14 residues. Germline V lookup: CDR1 GTSNPN, CDR2 SVGIG (reference sequence). The CDR3 loop is CAWSGGVSGGELFF. The CDR3 region has the DNA TGTGCCTGGAGTGGCGGGGTATCGGGCGGGGAGCTGTTTTTT.

The V and J genes are TRBV5-5 and TRBJ1-2; TRBD1 aligns across 7 bases. The CDR3 runs 15 residues. Germline CDR1 and CDR2: SGHKS and YYEKEE (reference sequence). The ends lost 4 bases at V and 7 bases at J; junction bases unmatched: 13. The chain's CDR3 is CASSPGTDHLSGYTF. The CDR3 nucleotides are TGTGCCAGCAGCCCGGGGACAGACCACCTATCTGGCTACACCTTC.

With respect to this clone: The junction and the germline gene differ at one end; a read error may be behind it. The rearrangement uses TRBV6-5 and TRBJ1-1; D unclear. CDR3 length: 14 amino acids. Germline loops: CDR1 MNHEY, CDR2 SVGAGI. CDR3 loop: CASSGSRAATKAFF. In DNA form, the CDR3 reads TGTGCCAGCAGTGGAAGCCGGGCCGCCACTAAAGCTTTCTTT.

The chain combines TRBV27 with TRBJ2-3, with TRBD1 matching 7 bases. This CDR3 has 15 amino acids. Germline V gene sequence: CDR1 MNHEY, CDR2 SMNVEV (reference sequence). Unmatched junction bases numbered 8, after V lost 5 bases and J lost 3 bases. CDR3 DNA sequence: TGTGCCAGCAGTGATCACAGGGGTAGGACAGATACGCAGTATTTT. Translated, it gives CASSDHRGRTDTQYF.

V gene TRBV29-1 combines with J gene TRBJ1-6, with 8 bases identical to TRBD1. The germline CDR1 and CDR2 sequences are SQVTM and ANQGSEA. With 6 bases clipped from V and 7 bases from J, the junction kept 8 bases outside the gene matches. This CDR3 contains 14 residues. CDR3 sequence reads: CSVPGQGQNSPLHF. The CDR3, as DNA: TGCAGCGTACCTGGACAGGGACAGAATTCACCCCTCCACTTT.

The chain combines TRBV14 with TRBJ1-3; a possible D gene is TRBD1 (5 bases). V lost 4 bases to trimming and J lost 4 bases, with 14 bases between them. The CDR3 runs to 15 residues. Germline values: CDR1 SGHDN, CDR2 FVKESK. The CDR3 reads CASSLRGMAGNTIYF. The CDR3 DNA follows: TGTGCCAGCAGCCTTCGGGGGATGGCGGGAAACACCATATATTTT.

The rearrangement uses TRBV19 and TRBJ1-1, with D possibly TRBD1 on 5 matching bases. The CDR3 sequence is 17 residues long. Germline V lookup: CDR1 LNHDA, CDR2 SQIVND (reference sequence). The V end was cut by 0 bases, the J end by 4 bases, with 18 bases between. The CDR3 loop is CASSIDLNAAGFTEAFF. As DNA, the CDR3 is TGTGCCAGTAGTATAGATCTAAACGCCGCAGGGTTCACTGAAGCTTTCTTT.

The genes are TRBV6-6 and TRBJ1-3; D possibly corresponds to TRBD1 (6 bases). CDR3 length equals 14 residues. Trimming took off 8 bases at V and 0 bases at J, with 11 bases between the two ends. Germline CDR1 is MNHNY and CDR2 is SVGAGI (reference sequence). DNA of the CDR3: TGTGCCAGCGTCGCGGACAGCTCTGGAAACACCATATATTTT. It encodes CASVADSSGNTIYF.

The chain couples TRBV5-1 to TRBJ2-1; D gene uncertain. The germline V gene has CDR1 SGHRS and CDR2 YFSETQ. The CDR3 length is 14 residues. V lost 0 bases to trimming and J lost 0 bases, with 4 bases between them. CDR3 in amino acids: CASSLVSSYNEQFF. In DNA, the CDR3 is TGCGCCAGCAGCTTGGTCAGCTCCTACAATGAGCAGTTCTTC.

The V gene is TRBV6-1, the J gene TRBJ2-2; tentatively, D is TRBD2 (5 bases). The CDR3 has 15 residues. The V end lost 3 bases, the J end lost 4 bases, and 12 bases lay between the germline ends. The V gene's germline CDR1 is MNHNS and CDR2 SASEGT. The CDR3 DNA follows: TGTGCCAGCAGTGACGAGGGCTTAGCCACCGGGGAGCTGTTTTTT. Translating gives CASSDEGLATGELFF.

V gene TRBV7-2 combines with J gene TRBJ2-2; 7 bases line up with TRBD1. The trim removed 5 bases at V and 3 bases at J, leaving 3 bases unmatched. From germline, CDR1 is SGHTA and CDR2 FQGNSA. This CDR3 is 14 amino acids long. The CDR3 is CASSPTGDTGELFF. CDR3 sequence (DNA): TGTGCCAGCAGCCCAACAGGGGACACCGGGGAGCTGTTTTTT.

The rearrangement links TRBV10-2 to TRBJ2-1; 11 bases align to TRBD2. Trimming cost V 5 bases and J 7 bases; bases outside gene matches: 7. This CDR3 is 15 amino acids long. CDR1 is WSHSY and CDR2 is SAAADI in the germline V gene. The CDR3: CASSLAGGQANEQFF. Written as DNA, the CDR3 is TGCGCCAGCAGTTTAGCGGGGGGGCAGGCGAATGAGCAGTTCTTC.